Below, one T cell receptor (beta chain) is given with its context. The antigen is unknown. The data are from a study of T-cell memory formation after mild COVID-19. Overall study: Clustering of TCRs was largely donor specific.

Germline CDR1 and CDR2: SQVTM and ANQGSEA. With 4 bases removed from V and 1 base from J, the gap between germline ends came to 11 bases. The CDR3 has 14 residues. The study's findings and limits: The study detected some responding clones in pre-infection memory, suggesting cross-reactive memory joined. The main location of contracting CD4+ clones was CM and EM, and that of contracting CD8+ clones was EMRA.

MiXCR, applied by TCRdb to the 5' RACE reads, yields one record per CDR3 protein. The table records 250,000 to 350,000 distinct CDR3 sequences, around 19% of them present only once. The sequencing input was PBMCs or a T cell subset sorted from them (not recorded which). The TCR originated in a man aged 18 to 29 who had mild COVID-19 (a few samples of this study predate the infection). Cell type and time point are not known. The V and J genes are TRBV29-1 and TRBJ1-3; D not resolved. CDR3 DNA sequence: TGCAGCGTTGTGGGGAAACTGTCTGGAAACACCATATATTTT. This encodes CSVVGKLSGNTIYF.